These T cell receptor beta chains were read from a single sample in a study of response to subunit inactivated influenza vaccine. TCRdb analysed the RT-PCR reads with MiXCR anew, one entry per CDR3 protein. The data hold 700,000 to 900,000 distinct CDR3 sequences, with approximately 22% observed a single time. Sample: PBMCs from blood, taken roughly 5 days after vaccination. These receptors came from a man aged 50 to 60 who received an inactivated influenza vaccine. CDR3s include the opening cysteine and the closing phenylalanine or tryptophan. A D gene is named only where the DNA matches it firmly. The size field is filled for only some rows; it gives once, few, many or a size class.

abundance	v_gene	d_gene	j_gene	CDR3nt	CDR3aa
.	TRBV4-3	.	TRBJ2-1	TGCGCCAGCAGCCCGGTCGACGGGGGGCTCTCCTACAATGAGCAGTTCTTC	CASSPVDGGLSYNEQFF
.	TRBV6-1	.	TRBJ2-2	TGTGCCAGCAGGGGTTTTTCGCGGCCATCGAACACCGGGGAGCTGTTTTTT	CASRGFSRPSNTGELFF
.	TRBV11-2	TRBD1	TRBJ2-7	TGTGCCAGCAGCTCCTTTCTTCTTCGACAGGGTACAACCTACGAGCAGTACTTC	CASSSFLLRQGTTYEQYF
.	TRBV15	.	TRBJ2-3	TGTGCCACCAGCACCGGGGGCGCAGATACGCAGTATTTT	CATSTGGADTQYF
few	TRBV5-6	.	TRBJ1-1	TGTGCCAGCAGCGACCCTCGGTTAGGGGCGTCGAACACTGAAGCTTTCTTT	CASSDPRLGASNTEAFF
.	TRBV3-1	.	TRBJ2-2	TGTGCCAGCAGCCGGGTGGTGGGCACCGGGGAGCTGTTTTTT	CASSRVVGTGELFF
once	TRBV9	TRBD2	TRBJ2-5	TGTGCCAGCAGCCCCCAGCGGGGGGGCTCCAAGACCCATTACTTC	CASSPQRGGSKTHYF
.	TRBV12-3/TRBV12-4	.	TRBJ2-5	TGTGCCAGCAGCCCCGAAAGTCGGCGCGTTGAGACCCAGTACTTC	CASSPESRRVETQYF
.	TRBV7-2	.	TRBJ2-6	TGTGCCAGCAGCTTATTGAGGGACTCTGGGGCCAACGTCCTGACTTTC	CASSLLRDSGANVLTF
.	TRBV12-3/TRBV12-4	.	TRBJ2-7	TGTGCCAGCATGAGGGGGGCGGGGTACGAGCAGTACTTC	CASMRGAGYEQYF
many	TRBV28	.	TRBJ1-1	TGTGCCAGCAGTTTATCTGGGGGTACGAGCACTGAAGCTTTCTTT	CASSLSGGTSTEAFF
.	TRBV6-2/TRBV6-3	.	TRBJ1-1	TGTGCCAGCAGTTTCTTCGGGCCCGGTGGAGCTTTCTTT	CASSFFGPGGAFF
once	TRBV7-9	.	TRBJ2-2	TGTGCCAGCAGCTTTCGACAGCTAACCGGGGAGCTGTTTTTT	CASSFRQLTGELFF
.	TRBV20-1	.	TRBJ1-6	TGCATTGCTAAACACTCCGGGTCCTATAATTCACCCCTCCACTTT	CIAKHSGSYNSPLHF
.	TRBV9	.	TRBJ2-1	TGTGCCAGCAGCGTAGACGGGGAAGCGTACAATGAGCAGTTCTTC	CASSVDGEAYNEQFF
.	TRBV28	.	TRBJ2-6	TGTGCCACTTACTCTGGGGCCAACGTCCTGACTTTC	CATYSGANVLTF
few	TRBV7-9	.	TRBJ2-7	TGTGCCAGCAGCCCGCAAAACACAGGGACCTACGAGCAGTACTTC	CASSPQNTGTYEQYF